A selection of T cell receptor beta chains follows, all from one sample in a study of Ad26.COV2.S vaccination and SARS-CoV-2 variants. The data were produced by immunoSEQ multiplex PCR, yet TCRdb's version contains in-frame clones alone and is incomplete. The table has about 400,000 clones, 83% seen once. The specimen comprised peripheral blood, sampled in a trial of Ad26.COV2.S vaccine versus placebo. The receptors were sampled from a person between 18 and 59 years old who received the Ad26.COV2.S COVID-19 vaccine or a placebo. CDR3s include the opening cysteine and the closing phenylalanine or tryptophan. Each record gives: V gene, D gene, J gene, clone size, CDR3 protein, CDR3 DNA. The D gene is left open where the match is weak. Size is stated for part of the rows, as once, few or many counts, or as a class when the clone is expanded.

V gene: TRBV6-2/TRBV6-3; D gene: .; J gene: TRBJ1-4; clone size: .; CDR3 protein: CASSSGEKLFF; CDR3 DNA: TGTGCCAGCAGTTCTGGGGAAAAACTGTTTTTT
V gene: TRBV19; D gene: .; J gene: TRBJ1-1; clone size: .; CDR3 protein: CASSIGPGFLGAFF; CDR3 DNA: TGTGCCAGTAGTATAGGACCAGGTTTTCTCGGAGCTTTCTTT
V gene: TRBV7-2; D gene: TRBD1; J gene: TRBJ1-5; clone size: .; CDR3 protein: CASSKDRDQPQHF; CDR3 DNA: TGTGCCAGCAGCAAGGACAGGGATCAGCCCCAGCATTTT
V gene: TRBV6-5; D gene: TRBD1; J gene: TRBJ2-1; clone size: .; CDR3 protein: CASSTTTGSNEQFF; CDR3 DNA: TGTGCCAGCAGTACCACGACAGGGAGCAATGAGCAGTTCTTC
V gene: TRBV25-1; D gene: .; J gene: TRBJ2-5; clone size: once; CDR3 protein: CASSEWPKQETQYF; CDR3 DNA: TGTGCCAGCAGTGAGTGGCCGAAACAAGAGACCCAGTACTTC
V gene: TRBV5-1; D gene: .; J gene: TRBJ2-7; clone size: .; CDR3 protein: CASSPADFSYEQYF; CDR3 DNA: TGCGCCAGCAGCCCGGCCGACTTCTCCTACGAGCAGTACTTC
V gene: TRBV5-1; D gene: TRBD1; J gene: TRBJ2-7; clone size: few; CDR3 protein: CASSLGDRPGEQYF; CDR3 DNA: TGCGCCAGCAGCTTGGGGGACAGACCTGGCGAGCAGTACTTC
V gene: TRBV19; D gene: .; J gene: TRBJ2-4; clone size: .; CDR3 protein: CASSIISRTRAKNIQYF; CDR3 DNA: TGTGCCAGTAGTATTATCTCCAGAACCCGAGCCAAAAACATTCAGTACTTC
V gene: TRBV9; D gene: .; J gene: TRBJ2-7; clone size: .; CDR3 protein: CASSVVPSYEQYF; CDR3 DNA: TGTGCCAGCAGCGTAGTTCCCTCCTACGAGCAGTACTTC
V gene: TRBV18; D gene: TRBD1; J gene: TRBJ1-2; clone size: .; CDR3 protein: CASSPGQGREGYTF; CDR3 DNA: TGTGCCAGCTCTCCGGGACAGGGGAGAGAAGGCTACACCTTC
V gene: TRBV4-1; D gene: .; J gene: TRBJ1-5; clone size: .; CDR3 protein: CASSQDRMVQPQHF; CDR3 DNA: TGCGCCAGCAGCCAAGATCGGATGGTTCAGCCCCAGCATTTT
V gene: TRBV6-5; D gene: .; J gene: TRBJ1-6; clone size: few; CDR3 protein: CASSLRDSPLHF; CDR3 DNA: TGTGCCAGCAGTCTCAGAGATTCACCCCTCCACTTT
V gene: TRBV12-3/TRBV12-4; D gene: .; J gene: TRBJ1-3; clone size: .; CDR3 protein: CASCRWDQNTIYF; CDR3 DNA: TGTGCCAGCTGTAGATGGGATCAAAACACCATATATTTT
V gene: TRBV7-2; D gene: .; J gene: TRBJ1-2; clone size: few; CDR3 protein: CASSLPSYGYTF; CDR3 DNA: TGTGCCAGCAGCTTACCTTCCTATGGCTACACCTTC
V gene: TRBV4-3; D gene: .; J gene: TRBJ2-3; clone size: .; CDR3 protein: CASSQVIDSRESTDTQYF; CDR3 DNA: TGCGCCAGCAGCCAGGTTATCGACAGCAGAGAAAGCACAGATACGCAGTATTTT
V gene: TRBV7-8; D gene: .; J gene: TRBJ2-7; clone size: .; CDR3 protein: CASSPGIGRIKHEQYF; CDR3 DNA: TGTGCCAGCAGCCCCGGGATAGGGAGAATCAAGCACGAGCAGTACTTC
V gene: TRBV30; D gene: .; J gene: TRBJ2-3; clone size: .; CDR3 protein: CAWSVLGTGTDTQYF; CDR3 DNA: TGTGCCTGGAGTGTATTGGGGACGGGCACAGATACGCAGTATTTT
V gene: TRBV6-1; D gene: .; J gene: TRBJ1-2; clone size: .; CDR3 protein: CASSENIRDYGYTF; CDR3 DNA: TGTGCCAGCAGTGAAAATATCAGGGACTATGGCTACACCTTC
V gene: TRBV5-5; D gene: TRBD2; J gene: TRBJ2-7; clone size: .; CDR3 protein: CASSPLAGGWLEQYF; CDR3 DNA: TGTGCCAGCAGCCCGTTAGCGGGAGGCTGGCTCGAGCAGTACTTC
V gene: TRBV10-3; D gene: TRBD1; J gene: TRBJ1-1; clone size: .; CDR3 protein: CAISEVMGQTNTEAFF; CDR3 DNA: TGTGCCATCAGTGAAGTCATGGGACAGACGAACACTGAAGCTTTCTTT
V gene: TRBV24-1; D gene: TRBD1; J gene: TRBJ1-2; clone size: few; CDR3 protein: CATSDYKQGGYGYTF; CDR3 DNA: TGTGCCACCAGTGATTATAAACAGGGGGGGTATGGCTACACCTTC
V gene: TRBV27; D gene: .; J gene: TRBJ2-5; clone size: few; CDR3 protein: CASSLGTHQETQYF; CDR3 DNA: TGTGCCAGCAGTTTGGGGACACACCAAGAGACCCAGTACTTC
V gene: TRBV2; D gene: .; J gene: TRBJ2-3; clone size: .; CDR3 protein: CASSRRVDTQYF; CDR3 DNA: TGTGCCAGCAGTAGGCGGGTAGATACGCAGTATTTT
V gene: TRBV11-3; D gene: TRBD1; J gene: TRBJ2-5; clone size: .; CDR3 protein: CASSPGTGEETQYF; CDR3 DNA: TGTGCCAGCAGCCCCGGGACAGGGGAAGAGACCCAGTACTTC
V gene: TRBV21-1; D gene: .; J gene: TRBJ2-5; clone size: .; CDR3 protein: CASSKDRKASEGETQYF; CDR3 DNA: TGTGCCAGCAGCAAAGATAGGAAGGCATCGGAGGGGGAGACCCAGTACTTC
V gene: TRBV27; D gene: TRBD1; J gene: TRBJ1-2; clone size: .; CDR3 protein: CASSLSSGGANYTF; CDR3 DNA: TGTGCCAGCAGTTTATCCTCAGGGGGAGCTAACTACACCTTC
V gene: TRBV12-3/TRBV12-4; D gene: .; J gene: TRBJ1-5; clone size: once; CDR3 protein: CASRKLVSQPQHF; CDR3 DNA: TGTGCCAGCAGAAAACTGGTTTCTCAGCCCCAGCATTTT